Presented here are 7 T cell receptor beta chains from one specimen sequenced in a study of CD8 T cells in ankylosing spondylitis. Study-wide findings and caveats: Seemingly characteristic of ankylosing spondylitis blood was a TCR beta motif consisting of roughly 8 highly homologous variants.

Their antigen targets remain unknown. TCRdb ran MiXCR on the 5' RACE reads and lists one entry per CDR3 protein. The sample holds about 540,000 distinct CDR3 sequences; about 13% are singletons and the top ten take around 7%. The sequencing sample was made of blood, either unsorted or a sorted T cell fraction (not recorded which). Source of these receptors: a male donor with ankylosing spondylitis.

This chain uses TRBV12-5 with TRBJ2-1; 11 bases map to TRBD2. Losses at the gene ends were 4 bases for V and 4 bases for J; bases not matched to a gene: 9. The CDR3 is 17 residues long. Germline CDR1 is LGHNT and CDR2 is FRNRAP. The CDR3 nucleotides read TGTGCTAGTGGTTCGCGACTAGCGGGAAGAACTTACAATGAGCAGTTCTTC. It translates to CASGSRLAGRTYNEQFF.

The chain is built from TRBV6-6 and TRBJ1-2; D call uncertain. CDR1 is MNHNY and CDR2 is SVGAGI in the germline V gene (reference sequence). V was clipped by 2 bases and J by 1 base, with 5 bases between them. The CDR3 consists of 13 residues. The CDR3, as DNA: TGTGCCAGCAGTTACAACGGTAACTATGGCTACACCTTC. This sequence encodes CASSYNGNYGYTF.

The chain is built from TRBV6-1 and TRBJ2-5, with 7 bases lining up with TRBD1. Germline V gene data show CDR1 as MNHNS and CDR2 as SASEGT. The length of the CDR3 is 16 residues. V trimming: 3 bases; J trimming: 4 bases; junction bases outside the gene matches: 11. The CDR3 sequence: CASSDASTGLGETQYF. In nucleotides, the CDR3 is TGTGCCAGCAGTGACGCCTCGACAGGGCTTGGAGAGACCCAGTACTTC.

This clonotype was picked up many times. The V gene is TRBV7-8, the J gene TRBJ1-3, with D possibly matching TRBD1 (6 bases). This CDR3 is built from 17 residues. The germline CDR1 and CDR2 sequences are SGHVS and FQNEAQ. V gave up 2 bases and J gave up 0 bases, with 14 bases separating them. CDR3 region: CASSLIRDTHSGNTIYF. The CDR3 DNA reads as TGTGCCAGCAGCTTAATACGGGACACACACTCTGGAAACACCATATATTTT.

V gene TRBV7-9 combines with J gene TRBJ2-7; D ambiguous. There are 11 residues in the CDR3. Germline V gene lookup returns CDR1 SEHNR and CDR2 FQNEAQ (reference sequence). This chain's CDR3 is CASSSTYKQYV. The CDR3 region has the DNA TGTGCCAGCAGTTCGACCTACAAGCAGTACGTC.

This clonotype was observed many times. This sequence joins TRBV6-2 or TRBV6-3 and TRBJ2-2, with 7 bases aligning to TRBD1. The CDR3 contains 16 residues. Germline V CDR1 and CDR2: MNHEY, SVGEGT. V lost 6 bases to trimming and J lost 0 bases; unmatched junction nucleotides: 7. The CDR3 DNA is TGTGCCAGCAGGCAGGACAGGCCCGCGAACACCGGGGAGCTGTTTTTT. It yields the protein CASRQDRPANTGELFF.

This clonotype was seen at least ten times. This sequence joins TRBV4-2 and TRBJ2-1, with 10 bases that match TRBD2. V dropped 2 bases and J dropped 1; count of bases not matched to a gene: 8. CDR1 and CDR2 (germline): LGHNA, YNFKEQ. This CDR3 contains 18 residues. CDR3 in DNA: TGTGCCAGCAGCCAATCCTACCTAGCGGGAGTTTCCTACAATGAGCAGTTCTTC. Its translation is CASSQSYLAGVSYNEQFF.